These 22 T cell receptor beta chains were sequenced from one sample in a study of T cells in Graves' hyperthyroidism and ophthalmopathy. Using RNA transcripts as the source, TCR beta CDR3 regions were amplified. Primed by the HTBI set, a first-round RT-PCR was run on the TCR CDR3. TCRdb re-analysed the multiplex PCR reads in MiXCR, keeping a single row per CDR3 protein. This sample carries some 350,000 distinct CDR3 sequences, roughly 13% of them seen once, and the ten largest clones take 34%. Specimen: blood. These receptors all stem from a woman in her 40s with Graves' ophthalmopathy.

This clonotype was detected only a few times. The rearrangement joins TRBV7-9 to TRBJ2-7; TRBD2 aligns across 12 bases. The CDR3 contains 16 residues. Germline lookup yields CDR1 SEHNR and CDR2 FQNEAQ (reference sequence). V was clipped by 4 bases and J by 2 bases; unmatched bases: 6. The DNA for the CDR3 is TGTGCCAGCAGCTCTCTGACTAGCGGGGGAACCTACGAGCAGTACTTC. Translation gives CASSSLTSGGTYEQYF. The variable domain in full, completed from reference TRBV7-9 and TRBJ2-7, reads DTGVSQNPRHKITKRGQNVTFRCDPISEHNRLYWYRQTLGQGPEFLTYFQNEAQLEKSRLLSDRFSAERPKGSFSTLEIQRTEQGDSAMYLCASSSLTSGGTYEQYFGPGTRLTVT.

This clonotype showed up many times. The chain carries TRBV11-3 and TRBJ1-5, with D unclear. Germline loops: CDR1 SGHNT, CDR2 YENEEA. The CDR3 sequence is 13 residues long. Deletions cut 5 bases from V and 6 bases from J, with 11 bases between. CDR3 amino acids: CASSAGPIQPQHF. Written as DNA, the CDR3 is TGTGCCAGCAGCGCCGGACCCATTCAGCCCCAGCATTTT.

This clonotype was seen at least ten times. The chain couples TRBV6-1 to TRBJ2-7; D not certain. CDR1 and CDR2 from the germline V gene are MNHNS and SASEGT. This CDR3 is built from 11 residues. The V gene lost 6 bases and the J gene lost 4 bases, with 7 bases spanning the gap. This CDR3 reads CASSGEYEQYF. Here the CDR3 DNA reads TGTGCCAGCAGCGGAGAGTACGAGCAGTACTTC.

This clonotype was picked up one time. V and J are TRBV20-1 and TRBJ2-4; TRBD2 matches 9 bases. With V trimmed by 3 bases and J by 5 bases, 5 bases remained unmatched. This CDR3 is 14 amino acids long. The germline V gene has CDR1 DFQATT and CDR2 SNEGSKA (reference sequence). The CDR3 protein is CSASRRGGQNIQYF. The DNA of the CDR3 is TGCAGTGCTAGTAGGCGGGGGGGCCAAAACATTCAGTACTTC.

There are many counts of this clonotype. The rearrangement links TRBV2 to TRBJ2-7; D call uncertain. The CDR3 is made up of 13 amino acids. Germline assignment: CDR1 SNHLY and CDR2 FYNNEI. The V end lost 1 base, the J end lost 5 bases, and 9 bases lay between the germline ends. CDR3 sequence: CASSEGPRDEQYF. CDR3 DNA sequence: TGTGCCAGCAGTGAAGGGCCCCGGGACGAGCAGTACTTC.

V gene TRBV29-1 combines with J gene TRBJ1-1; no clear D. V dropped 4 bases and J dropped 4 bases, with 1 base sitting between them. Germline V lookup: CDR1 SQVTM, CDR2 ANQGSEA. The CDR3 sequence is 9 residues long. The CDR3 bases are TGCAGCGTTGGCACTGAAGCTTTCTTT. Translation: CSVGTEAFF.

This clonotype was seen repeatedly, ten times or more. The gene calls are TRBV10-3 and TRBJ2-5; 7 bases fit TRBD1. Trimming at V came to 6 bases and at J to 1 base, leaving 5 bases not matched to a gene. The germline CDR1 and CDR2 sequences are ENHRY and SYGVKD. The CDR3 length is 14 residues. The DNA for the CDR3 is TGTGCCATCAGGGACGGGACAGTCCAAGAGACCCAGTACTTC. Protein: CAIRDGTVQETQYF.

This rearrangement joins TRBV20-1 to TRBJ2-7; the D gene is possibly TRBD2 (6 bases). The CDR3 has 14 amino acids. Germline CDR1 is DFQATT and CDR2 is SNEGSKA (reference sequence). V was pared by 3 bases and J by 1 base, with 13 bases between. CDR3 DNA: TGCAGTGCTAGGACACCCGGGGGATCCTACGAGCAGTACTTC. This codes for CSARTPGGSYEQYF.

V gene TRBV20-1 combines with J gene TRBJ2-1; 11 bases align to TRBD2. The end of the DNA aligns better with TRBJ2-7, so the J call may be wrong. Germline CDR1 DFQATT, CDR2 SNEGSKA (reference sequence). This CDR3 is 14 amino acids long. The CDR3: CSASLAGGYNEQYF. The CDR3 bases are TGCAGTGCTTCGCTAGCGGGGGGATACAATGAGCAGTACTTC.

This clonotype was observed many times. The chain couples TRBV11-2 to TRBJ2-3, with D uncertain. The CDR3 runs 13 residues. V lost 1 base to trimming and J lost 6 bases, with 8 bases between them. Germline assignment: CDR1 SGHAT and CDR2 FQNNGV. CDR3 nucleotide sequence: TGTGCCAGCAGCTTAGTATACGTGGATACGCAGTATTTT. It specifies CASSLVYVDTQYF.

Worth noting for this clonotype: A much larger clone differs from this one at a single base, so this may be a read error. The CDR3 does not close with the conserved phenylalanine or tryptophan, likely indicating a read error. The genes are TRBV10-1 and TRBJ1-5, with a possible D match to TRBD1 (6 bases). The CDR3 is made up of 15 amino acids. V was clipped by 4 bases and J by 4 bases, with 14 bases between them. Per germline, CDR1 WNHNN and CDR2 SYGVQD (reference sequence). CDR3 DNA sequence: TGCGCCAGCAGTGCCTCACAGGGTCCGAATCAGCCCCAGCATCTT. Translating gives CASSASQGPNQPQHL.

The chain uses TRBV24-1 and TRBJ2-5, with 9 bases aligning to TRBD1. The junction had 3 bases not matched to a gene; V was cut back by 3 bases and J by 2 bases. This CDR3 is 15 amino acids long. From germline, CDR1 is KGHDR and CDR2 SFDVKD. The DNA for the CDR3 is TGTGCCACCAGTGATATGGGACAGGGACAAGAGACCCAGTACTTC. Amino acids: CATSDMGQGQETQYF.

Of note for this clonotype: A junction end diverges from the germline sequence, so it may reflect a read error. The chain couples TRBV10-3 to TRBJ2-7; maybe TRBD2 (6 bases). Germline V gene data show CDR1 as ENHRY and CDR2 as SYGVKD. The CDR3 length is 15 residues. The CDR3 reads CDISGGTSISYEQYF. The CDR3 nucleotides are TGTGACATCAGTGGCGGGACTTCCATATCTTACGAGCAGTACTTC.

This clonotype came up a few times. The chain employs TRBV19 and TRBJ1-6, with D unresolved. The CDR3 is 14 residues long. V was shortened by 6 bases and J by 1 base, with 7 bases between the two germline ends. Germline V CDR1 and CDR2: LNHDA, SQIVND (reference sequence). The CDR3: CASSPRSYNSPLHF. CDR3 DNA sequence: TGTGCCAGTAGCCCTAGGTCCTATAATTCACCCCTCCACTTT.

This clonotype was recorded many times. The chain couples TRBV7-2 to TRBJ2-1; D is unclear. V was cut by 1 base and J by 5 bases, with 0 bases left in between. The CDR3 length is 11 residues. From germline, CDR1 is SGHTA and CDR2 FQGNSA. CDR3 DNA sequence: TGTGCCAGCAGCTTAGACAATGAGCAGTTCTTC. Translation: CASSLDNEQFF.

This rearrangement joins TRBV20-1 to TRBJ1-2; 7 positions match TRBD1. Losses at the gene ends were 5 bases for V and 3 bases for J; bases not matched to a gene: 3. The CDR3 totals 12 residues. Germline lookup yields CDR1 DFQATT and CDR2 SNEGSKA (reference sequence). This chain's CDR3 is CSAETGDYGYTF. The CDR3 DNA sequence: TGCAGTGCTGAAACAGGGGACTATGGCTACACCTTC.

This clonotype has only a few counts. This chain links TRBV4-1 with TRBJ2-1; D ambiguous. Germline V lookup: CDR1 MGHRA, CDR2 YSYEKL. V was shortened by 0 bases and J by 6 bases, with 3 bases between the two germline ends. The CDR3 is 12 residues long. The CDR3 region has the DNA TGCGCCAGCAGCCAAGATCTCAATGAGCAGTTCTTC. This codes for CASSQDLNEQFF.

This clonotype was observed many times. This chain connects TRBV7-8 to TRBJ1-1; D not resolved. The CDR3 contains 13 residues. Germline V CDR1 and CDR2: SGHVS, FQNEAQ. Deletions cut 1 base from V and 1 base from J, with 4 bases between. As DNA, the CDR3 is TGTGCCAGCAGCTTAGAACCGAACACTGAAGCTTTCTTT. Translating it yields CASSLEPNTEAFF.

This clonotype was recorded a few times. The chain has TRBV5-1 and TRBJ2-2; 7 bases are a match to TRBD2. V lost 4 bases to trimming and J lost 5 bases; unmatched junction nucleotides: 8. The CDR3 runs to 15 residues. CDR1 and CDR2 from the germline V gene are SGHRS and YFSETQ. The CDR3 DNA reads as TGCGCCAGCAGCCAACGACTAGCAGGGACCGGGGAGCTGTTTTTT. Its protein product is CASSQRLAGTGELFF.

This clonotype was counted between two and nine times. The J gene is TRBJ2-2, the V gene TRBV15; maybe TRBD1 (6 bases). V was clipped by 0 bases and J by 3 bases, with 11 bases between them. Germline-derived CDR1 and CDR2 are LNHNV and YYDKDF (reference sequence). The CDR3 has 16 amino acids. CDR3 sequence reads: CATSRDRTGYTGELFF. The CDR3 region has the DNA TGTGCCACCAGCAGAGACCGAACAGGGTACACCGGGGAGCTGTTTTTT.

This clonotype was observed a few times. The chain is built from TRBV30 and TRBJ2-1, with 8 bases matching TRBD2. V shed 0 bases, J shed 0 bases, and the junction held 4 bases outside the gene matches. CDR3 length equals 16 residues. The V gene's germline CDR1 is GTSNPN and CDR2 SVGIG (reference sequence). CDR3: CAWSVAGAISYNEQFF. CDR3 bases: TGTGCCTGGAGTGTAGCGGGAGCCATCTCCTACAATGAGCAGTTCTTC.

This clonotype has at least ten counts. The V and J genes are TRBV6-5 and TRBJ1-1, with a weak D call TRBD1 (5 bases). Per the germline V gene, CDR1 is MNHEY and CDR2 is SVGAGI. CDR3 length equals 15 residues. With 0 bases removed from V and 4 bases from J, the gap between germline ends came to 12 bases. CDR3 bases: TGTGCCAGCAGTTACTCGATCTCGGGGGGCACTGAAGCTTTCTTT. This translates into CASSYSISGGTEAFF.